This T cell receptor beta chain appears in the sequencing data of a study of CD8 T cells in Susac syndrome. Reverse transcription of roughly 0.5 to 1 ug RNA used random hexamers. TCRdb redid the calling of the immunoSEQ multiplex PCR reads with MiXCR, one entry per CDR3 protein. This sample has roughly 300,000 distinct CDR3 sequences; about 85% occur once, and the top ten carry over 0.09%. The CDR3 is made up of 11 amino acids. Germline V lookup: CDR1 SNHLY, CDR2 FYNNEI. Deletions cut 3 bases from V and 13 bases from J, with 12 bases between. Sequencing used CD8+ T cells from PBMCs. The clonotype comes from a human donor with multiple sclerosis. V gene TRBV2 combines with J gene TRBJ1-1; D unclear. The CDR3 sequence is CASSDGPEDFF. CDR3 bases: TGTGCCAGCAGTGACGGGCCGGAGGATTTCTTT.